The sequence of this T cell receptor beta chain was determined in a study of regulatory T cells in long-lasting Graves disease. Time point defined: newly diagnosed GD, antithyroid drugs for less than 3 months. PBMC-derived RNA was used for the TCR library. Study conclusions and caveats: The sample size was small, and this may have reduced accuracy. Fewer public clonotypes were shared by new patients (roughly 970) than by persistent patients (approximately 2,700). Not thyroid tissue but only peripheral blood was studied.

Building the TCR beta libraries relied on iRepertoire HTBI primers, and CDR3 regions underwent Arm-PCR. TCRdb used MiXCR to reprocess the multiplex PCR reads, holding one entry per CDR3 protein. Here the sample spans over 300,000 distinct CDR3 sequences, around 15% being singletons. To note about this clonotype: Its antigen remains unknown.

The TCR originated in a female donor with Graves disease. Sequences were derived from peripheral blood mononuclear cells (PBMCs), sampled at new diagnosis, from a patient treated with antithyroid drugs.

Here the CDR3 DNA reads TGCGCCAGCCAGCATGCGGGAGAGACCCAGTACTTC. It codes for CASQHAGETQYF. This chain links TRBV5-1 with TRBJ2-5; maybe TRBD2 (5 bases). The CDR3 runs 12 residues. Germline V gene lookup returns CDR1 SGHRS and CDR2 YFSETQ. Trimming left V 7 bases short and J 4 bases short, with 11 bases between. The full variable domain, completed using reference TRBV5-1 and TRBJ2-5, is KAGVTQTPRYLIKTRGQQVTLSCSPISGHRSVSWYQQTPGQGLQFLFEYFSETQRNKGNFPGRFSGRQFSNSRSEMNVSTLELGDSALYLCASQHAGETQYFGPGTRLLVL.